These 24 T cell receptor beta chains were all obtained from the same sample, sequenced in a study of blood T cell repertoires in COVID-19. Produced via immunoSEQ multiplex PCR; TCRdb's table is partial and in-frame only. The sample has roughly 200,000 clones, about 93% seen once. The sequencing sample was made of peripheral blood. The receptors were gathered from a man aged 45-60 years with acute or convalescent COVID-19.

This clone was counted once. J is TRBJ1-4 and V is TRBV7-9; D remains unclear. This CDR3 comprises 15 residues. The ends were cut back, 5 bases at V and 0 bases at J, with 10 bases in the middle. The germline CDR1 and CDR2 sequences are SEHNR and FQNEAQ (reference sequence). The chain's CDR3 is CASSAQAATNEKLFF. The CDR3 bases are TGTGCCAGCAGCGCCCAAGCGGCAACTAATGAAAAACTGTTTTTT.

The rearrangement joins TRBV7-9 to TRBJ2-2; D call uncertain. V lost 5 bases, J lost 6 bases, and 13 bases lay in between. Germline V gene sequence: CDR1 SEHNR, CDR2 FQNEAQ (reference sequence). The length of the CDR3 is 14 residues. This chain's CDR3 is CASSPKIASGELFF. CDR3 DNA sequence: TGTGCCAGCAGCCCCAAGATAGCCTCCGGGGAGCTGTTTTTT.

This chain connects TRBV19 to TRBJ1-5, with a possible D match to TRBD1 (5 bases). This CDR3 has 15 residues. Germline V CDR1 and CDR2: LNHDA, SQIVND (reference sequence). Trimming shortened V by 5 bases and J by 5 bases, and 16 bases separated the two germline ends. Here the CDR3 reads CASSARTVGHQPQHF. CDR3 nucleotide sequence: TGTGCCAGTAGTGCGAGGACCGTGGGGCATCAGCCCCAGCATTTT. Combining the CDR3 with reference TRBV19 and TRBJ1-5 gives the whole variable domain DGGITQSPKYLFRKEGQNVTLSCEQNLNHDAMYWYRQDPGQGLRLIYYSQIVNDFQKGDIAEGYSVSREKKESFPLTVTSAQKNPTAFYLCASSARTVGHQPQHFGDGTRLSIL.

This chain joins TRBV19 and TRBJ2-3; 7 positions match TRBD1. V shed 10 bases, J shed 1 base, and the junction held 8 bases outside the gene matches. The CDR3 extends over 14 amino acids. In germline, CDR1 is LNHDA, CDR2 SQIVND (reference sequence). This CDR3 is CATRQGDGTDTQYF. In nucleotides, the CDR3 is TGTGCCACAAGACAGGGAGACGGCACAGATACGCAGTATTTT.

The chain employs TRBV30 and TRBJ1-2, with TRBD1 matching 7 bases. The J segment lost 6 bases and the V segment lost 3 bases, leaving 16 bases of the junction unmatched. Germline-derived CDR1 and CDR2 are GTSNPN and SVGIG (reference sequence). The CDR3 sequence is 16 residues long. The CDR3 DNA follows: TGTGCCTGGAGCCCTCGGGACAGTTCCCCCTACGATGGCTACACCTTC. It specifies CAWSPRDSSPYDGYTF. Supplemented by reference TRBV30 and TRBJ1-2, the full variable domain reads SQTIHQWPATLVQPVGSPLSLECTVEGTSNPNLYWYRQAAGRGLQLLFYSVGIGQISSEVPQNLSASRPQDRQFILSSKKLLLSDSGFYLCAWSPRDSSPYDGYTFGSGTRLTVV.

This clone came up once. This chain's CDR3 is CASSMGQGRPGNTIYF. DNA for the CDR3: TGTGCCAGCAGCATGGGACAGGGGCGGCCTGGAAACACCATATATTTT. The V call is TRBV7-9, the J call TRBJ1-3, with 10 bases that match TRBD1. The germline V gene encodes CDR1 SEHNR and CDR2 FQNEAQ (reference sequence). This CDR3 has 16 residues. Trimming cost V 5 bases and J 2 bases; bases outside gene matches: 6.

The rearrangement uses TRBV4-1 and TRBJ2-7; 7 bases match TRBD1. CDR1 MGHRA and CDR2 YSYEKL come from the germline V gene. CDR3 length: 15 amino acids. V shed 2 bases and J 6 bases; nucleotides not matched to a gene: 10. CDR3 nucleotides: TGCGCCAGCAGCCAATCCCGACAGGGAACTACCGAGCAGTACTTC. Its protein is CASSQSRQGTTEQYF.

The chain couples TRBV6-2 or TRBV6-3 to TRBJ2-2; D not certain. The CDR3 spans 14 residues. Germline loops: CDR1 MNHEY, CDR2 SVGEGT. Trimming removed 4 bases at V and 1 base at J, with 7 bases between. CDR3 amino acids: CASSFSRNTGELFF. CDR3 nucleotides: TGTGCCAGCAGTTTTTCCAGGAACACCGGGGAGCTGTTTTTT.

V is TRBV5-1 and J is TRBJ1-2; TRBD1 is a possible D gene (6 bases). Germline CDR1 and CDR2: SGHRS and YFSETQ. V was pared by 1 base and J by 7 bases, with 23 bases between. This CDR3 is built from 17 residues. The CDR3 coding sequence is TGCGCCAGCAGCTTGCCGGTCAGGGGTTCAGGAGATGGTGGCTACACCTTC. Translation: CASSLPVRGSGDGGYTF.

The chain couples TRBV28 to TRBJ1-1; tentatively, D is TRBD1 (6 bases). CDR1 MDHEN and CDR2 SYDVKM come from the germline V gene. V dropped 10 bases and J dropped 0 bases, with 18 bases sitting between them. The CDR3 is made up of 15 amino acids. CDR3 sequence: CANPPRGGMNTEAFF. The CDR3 DNA reads TGTGCCAACCCACCTAGGGGGGGGATGAACACTGAAGCTTTCTTT. The entire variable domain, with the rest obtained from reference TRBV28 and TRBJ1-1, is as follows: DVKVTQSSRYLVKRTGEKVFLECVQDMDHENMFWYRQDPGLGLRLIYFSYDVKMKEKGDIPEGYSVSREKKERFSLILESASTNQTSMYLCANPPRGGMNTEAFFGQGTRLTVV.

The chain carries TRBV11-1 and TRBJ2-7, with a possible D match to TRBD1 (5 bases). V gave up 4 bases and J gave up 1 base, with 17 bases separating them. The CDR3 sequence is 16 residues long. In germline, CDR1 is SGHAT, CDR2 FQDESV (reference sequence). This CDR3 is CASSSILQALSYEQYF. Here the CDR3 DNA reads TGTGCCAGCAGCTCCATTTTACAGGCCCTATCCTACGAGCAGTACTTC. The full variable domain, its missing parts supplied by reference TRBV11-1 and TRBJ2-7, is EAEVAQSPRYKITEKSQAVAFWCDPISGHATLYWYRQILGQGPELLVQFQDESVVDDSQLPKDRFSAERLKGVDSTLKIQPAELGDSAMYLCASSSILQALSYEQYFGPGTRLTVT.

The chain uses TRBV28 and TRBJ2-2; 8 nucleotides agree with TRBD1. This CDR3 has 15 residues. Germline V gene sequence: CDR1 MDHEN, CDR2 SYDVKM. Trimming took 7 bases from V and 6 from J; bases not matched to a gene: 10. The DNA of the CDR3 is TGTGCCAGCACTCGTCAGGGGGCGTCTTCCGGGGAGCTGTTTTTT. It encodes CASTRQGASSGELFF.

The chain combines TRBV30 with TRBJ2-2; no definite D call. The CDR3 is made up of 13 amino acids. Trimming removed 0 bases from V and 7 bases from J, with 9 bases in between. The germline gives CDR1 GTSNPN, CDR2 SVGIG (reference sequence). The DNA of the CDR3 is TGTGCCTGGAGTGTACGGGTGGGCGGGGAGCTGTTTTTT. Encoded protein: CAWSVRVGGELFF.

This rearrangement joins TRBV6-5 to TRBJ2-6; 8 bases match TRBD2. The CDR3 has 14 residues. J was trimmed by 2 bases and V by 8 bases; bases with no gene match: 2. Germline CDR1 MNHEY, CDR2 SVGAGI. CDR3: CASRGGTGANVLTF. The CDR3 nucleotides are TGTGCCAGCCGGGGGGGAACTGGGGCCAACGTCCTGACTTTC.

The chain uses TRBV18 and TRBJ2-7; the match to TRBD1 covers 8 bases. J gave up 6 bases and V 3 bases, and 7 bases lay outside the gene matches. Looked up from germline, CDR1 is KGHSH and CDR2 is LQKENI. The CDR3 is made up of 14 amino acids. The CDR3 nucleotides are TGTGCCAGCTCACCGCTAGGGACAGGTTTCGAGCAGTACGTC. This encodes CASSPLGTGFEQYV.

The chain employs TRBV3-1 (or the pseudogene TRBV3-2) and TRBJ1-2, with D possibly matching TRBD1 (5 bases). The CDR3 contains 13 residues. The V gene's germline CDR1 is LGHDT and CDR2 YNNKEL (reference sequence). V lost 7 bases and J 4 bases, leaving 13 bases between the germline ends. The CDR3 bases are TGTGCCAGCACCCGAAGGGGTAGCTATGGCTACACCTTC. This gives the protein CASTRRGSYGYTF.

This clone came up a few times. V usage is TRBV19 and J usage is TRBJ2-7; 10 bases map to TRBD1. Germline CDR1 is LNHDA and CDR2 is SQIVND (reference sequence). This CDR3 has 14 residues. Trimming removed 4 bases from V and 3 bases from J; junction bases left unmatched: 3. CDR3: CASSTRTGGYEQYF. The CDR3 DNA is TGTGCCAGTAGTACCCGGACAGGGGGCTACGAGCAGTACTTC.

The chain carries TRBV7-2 and TRBJ1-2; TRBD1 is a possible D gene (6 bases). CDR3 length equals 14 residues. Germline CDR1 SGHTA, CDR2 FQGNSA. Trimming stripped 5 bases from V and 3 bases from J, with 13 bases between. The CDR3: CASSPRDTYYGYTF. The CDR3, as DNA: TGTGCCAGCAGCCCCCGGGACACCTACTATGGCTACACCTTC.

The chain joins TRBV5-8 to TRBJ1-2; the D gene is possibly TRBD1 (5 bases). The CDR3 is 16 residues long. Trimming removed 0 bases from V and 4 bases from J, with 16 bases in between. Germline V gives CDR1 SGHTS, CDR2 YDEGEE. The DNA of the CDR3 is TGTGCCAGCAGCTTGGCCAGAGGCGGGGGAAGCTATGGCTACACCTTC. Translating gives CASSLARGGGSYGYTF.

The table lists this clone with a few counts. The gene calls are TRBV7-9 and TRBJ2-3, with 7 positions matching TRBD1. The CDR3 consists of 15 residues. Losses at the gene ends were 3 bases for V and 4 bases for J; bases not matched to a gene: 7. Per germline, CDR1 SEHNR and CDR2 FQNEAQ (reference sequence). DNA for the CDR3: TGTGCCAGCAGCTTCCTCAGGGGGAGTTCAGATACGCAGTATTTT. It translates to CASSFLRGSSDTQYF.

The rearrangement links TRBV6-2 or TRBV6-3 to TRBJ1-5; D is uncertain. Germline V lookup: CDR1 MNHEY, CDR2 SVGEGT. V shed 0 bases and J shed 6 bases, with 6 bases lying between them. The CDR3 is 13 amino acids. CDR3 in DNA: TGTGCCAGCAGTTACTCCCCTCCTCAGCCCCAGCATTTT. Residues: CASSYSPPQPQHF.

The gene calls are TRBV2 and TRBJ2-5, with D perhaps TRBD1 (6 bases). CDR1 SNHLY and CDR2 FYNNEI come from the germline V gene. V lost 10 bases and J 1 base, leaving 16 bases between the germline ends. CDR3 length: 14 amino acids. The CDR3 here is CATLQGYGQETQYF. The DNA of the CDR3 is TGTGCCACCCTACAGGGATACGGCCAAGAGACCCAGTACTTC.

This clone was seen repeatedly, ten times or more. This sequence joins TRBV30 and TRBJ1-1; 9 nucleotides agree with TRBD1. From germline, CDR1 is GTSNPN and CDR2 SVGIG (reference sequence). The CDR3 contains 16 residues. V shed 8 bases and J 0 bases; nucleotides not matched to a gene: 13. The CDR3 nucleotides are TGTGCCGGAAACAGGGGGCTCGCCCGGATGAACACTGAAGCTTTCTTT. Protein sequence: CAGNRGLARMNTEAFF.

The chain links TRBV13 to TRBJ2-1; TRBD2 matches 14 bases. Per germline, CDR1 PRHDT and CDR2 FYEKMQ (reference sequence). The CDR3 extends over 16 amino acids. Trimming cost V 3 bases and J 7 bases; bases outside gene matches: 5. In nucleotides, the CDR3 is TGTGCCAGCAGCTTGACTAGCGGGAGGGGTGGTAATGAGCAGTTCTTC. Translating it yields CASSLTSGRGGNEQFF.